The 27 T cell receptor beta chains listed next were all sequenced from one sample in a study of T cells in localized non-small cell lung cancer. TCRdb's table, derived via immunoSEQ multiplex PCR, lists solely in-frame clones and lacks some. The table has 25,000 to 35,000 clones, just under 80% seen once. The source was peripheral blood, collected before any cancer treatment. These receptors all come from a male donor aged 60 or over with stage III squamous cell lung carcinoma.

V usage is TRBV28 and J usage is TRBJ2-7, with 8 bases that match TRBD2. The CDR3 covers 15 residues. Unmatched junction bases numbered 9, after V lost 5 bases and J lost 3 bases. Germline V CDR1 and CDR2: MDHEN, SYDVKM. The CDR3 region has the DNA TGTGCCAGCAGTACCCCCGGGAGCGGGGGCTACGAGCAGTACTTC. Its translation: CASSTPGSGGYEQYF.

The V gene is TRBV7-8, the J gene TRBJ2-1; 7 bases match TRBD1. The V gene's germline CDR1 is SGHVS and CDR2 FQNEAQ. This CDR3 spans 14 amino acids. J was trimmed by 8 bases and V by 1 base; bases with no gene match: 5. The CDR3 region is CASSLEQGWDEQFF. In DNA, the CDR3 is TGTGCCAGCAGCTTAGAACAGGGGTGGGATGAGCAGTTCTTC.

The chain carries TRBV23-1 and TRBJ2-1; possibly TRBD2 for D (6 bases). TRBV23-1 is an ORF; its function is uncertain. Trimming took off 2 bases at V and 7 bases at J, with 15 bases between the two ends. CDR3 length equals 15 residues. CDR3 residues: CASSQRRDGLNEQFF. The CDR3 DNA reads TGCGCCAGCAGTCAAAGGCGGGACGGGCTAAATGAGCAGTTCTTC.

This clone turned up a few times. This rearrangement joins TRBV28 to TRBJ1-3; D uncertain. The CDR3 runs to 14 residues. Germline values: CDR1 MDHEN, CDR2 SYDVKM. Trimming stripped 6 bases from V and 0 bases from J, with 9 bases between. The CDR3 sequence: CASRGGHSGNTIYF. CDR3 in DNA: TGTGCCAGCAGGGGAGGCCACTCTGGAAACACCATATATTTT.

The rearrangement links TRBV5-1 to TRBJ2-3, with unresolved D. V was shortened by 0 bases and J by 2 bases, with 7 bases between the two germline ends. This CDR3 spans 14 amino acids. CDR1 SGHRS and CDR2 YFSETQ come from the germline V gene. The CDR3 nucleotides are TGCGCCAGCAGCTTGGACGACTTCACAGATACGCAGTATTTT. Translating gives CASSLDDFTDTQYF.

This clone was observed once. The rearrangement uses TRBV9 and TRBJ2-3; TRBD1 matches 9 bases. J lost 2 bases, V lost 0 bases, and 4 bases had no gene match. The CDR3 totals 16 residues. The germline CDR1 and CDR2 sequences are SGDLS and YYNGEE. The chain's CDR3 is CASSVATGGFTDTQYF. The CDR3 DNA reads TGTGCCAGCAGCGTAGCGACAGGGGGATTCACAGATACGCAGTATTTT.

J is TRBJ2-5 and V is TRBV15; possible D gene TRBD2, 5 bases. This CDR3 has 14 amino acids. V was clipped by 6 bases and J by 4 bases, with 15 bases between them. Germline values: CDR1 LNHNV, CDR2 YYDKDF (reference sequence). CDR3 coding DNA: TGTGCCACCAGGAAGAGAGGGAATTCAGAGACCCAGTACTTC. Translation gives CATRKRGNSETQYF.

This clone has only a few counts. The chain links TRBV6-1 to TRBJ1-2; the D is unclear. Trimming pared 5 bases from V and 4 bases from J, leaving 11 bases between. Germline CDR1 and CDR2: MNHNS and SASEGT. This CDR3 comprises 13 residues. The DNA for the CDR3 is TGTGCCAGCAGTTCCGGCTCGATCTATGGCTACACCTTC. This translates into CASSSGSIYGYTF.

This chain connects TRBV30 to TRBJ1-5; D is unresolved. The CDR3 runs 13 residues. V shed 1 base and J shed 0 bases, with 4 bases lying between them. Germline CDR1 GTSNPN, CDR2 SVGIG (reference sequence). DNA for the CDR3: TGTGCCTGGAGTGGTGATAGCAATCAGCCCCAGCATTTT. Its translation: CAWSGDSNQPQHF. The full variable domain, completed using reference TRBV30 and TRBJ1-5, is SQTIHQWPATLVQPVGSPLSLECTVEGTSNPNLYWYRQAAGRGLQLLFYSVGIGQISSEVPQNLSASRPQDRQFILSSKKLLLSDSGFYLCAWSGDSNQPQHFGDGTRLSIL.

This clone was seen only a few times. This sequence joins TRBV7-9 and TRBJ1-1; 7 positions agree with TRBD1. CDR3 length: 15 amino acids. Losses at the gene ends were 3 bases for V and 3 bases for J; bases not matched to a gene: 7. Per the germline V gene, CDR1 is SEHNR and CDR2 is FQNEAQ (reference sequence). The CDR3 spells CASSFYTGEDTEAFF. Written as DNA, the CDR3 is TGTGCCAGCAGCTTCTATACAGGGGAGGACACTGAAGCTTTCTTT. Combining the CDR3 with reference TRBV7-9 and TRBJ1-1 gives the whole variable domain DTGVSQNPRHKITKRGQNVTFRCDPISEHNRLYWYRQTLGQGPEFLTYFQNEAQLEKSRLLSDRFSAERPKGSFSTLEIQRTEQGDSAMYLCASSFYTGEDTEAFFGQGTRLTVV.

The rearrangement uses TRBV9 and TRBJ1-2, with D perhaps matching TRBD1 (6 bases). CDR1 and CDR2 (germline): SGDLS, YYNGEE. The CDR3 runs 18 residues. V lost 0 bases, J lost 6 bases, and 24 bases lay in between. CDR3 nucleotides: TGTGCCAGCAGCGTAGGCGGGGGGGGCGTTTCTGATTCTAATGGCTACACCTTC. It encodes CASSVGGGGVSDSNGYTF.

This clone was seen just once. V is TRBV7-8 and J is TRBJ2-6, with D maybe TRBD2 (6 bases). With 4 bases removed from V and 4 bases from J, the gap between germline ends came to 11 bases. CDR3 length: 15 residues. Per the germline V gene, CDR1 is SGHVS and CDR2 is FQNEAQ. CDR3 DNA: TGTGCCAGCAGCTCCGGAGGGCAGGGGGCCAACGTCCTGACTTTC. Its protein is CASSSGGQGANVLTF. Based on the CDR3 plus reference TRBV7-8 and TRBJ2-6, the full variable domain is GAGVSQSPRYKVAKRGQDVALRCDPISGHVSLFWYQQALGQGPEFLTYFQNEAQLDKSGLPSDRFFAERPEGSVSTLKIQRTQQEDSAVYLCASSSGGQGANVLTFGAGSRLTVL.

The J gene is TRBJ1-1, the V gene TRBV20-1; D is unclear. Trimming took 3 bases from V and 4 from J, leaving 6 bases between them. The CDR3 spans 11 residues. In germline, CDR1 is DFQATT, CDR2 SNEGSKA (reference sequence). The CDR3 loop reads CSARDGTEAFF. The CDR3 DNA reads TGCAGTGCTAGGGATGGCACTGAAGCTTTCTTT.

The rearrangement uses TRBV6-1 and TRBJ2-7; 9 bases fit TRBD2. From germline, CDR1 is MNHNS and CDR2 SASEGT. The CDR3 runs 13 residues. Trimming took 9 bases from V and 5 from J; bases not matched to a gene: 8. CDR3 protein: CASGGSGSHEQYF. In nucleotides, the CDR3 is TGTGCCAGTGGGGGTAGCGGGAGTCACGAGCAGTACTTC.

The CDR3 loop is CASSQGTSASLQFF. CDR3 sequence (DNA): TGCGCCAGCAGCCAAGGGACTAGCGCTAGCTTGCAGTTCTTC. V and J are TRBV5-1 and TRBJ2-1, with TRBD2 matching over 10 bases. V was clipped by 4 bases and J by 12 bases; unmatched bases: 10. The germline CDR1 and CDR2 sequences are SGHRS and YFSETQ. This CDR3 is built from 14 residues.

The rearrangement uses TRBV7-3 and TRBJ2-3; D remains unclear. This CDR3 has 13 residues. V lost 4 bases and J 2 bases, leaving 7 bases between the germline ends. Germline loops: CDR1 SGHTA, CDR2 FQGTGA. The CDR3 DNA sequence: TGTGCCAGCAGCTCAACCTTCACAGATACGCAGTATTTT. This gives the protein CASSSTFTDTQYF. Complete variable domain (other parts from reference TRBV7-3 and TRBJ2-3): GAGVSQTPSNKVTEKGKYVELRCDPISGHTALYWYRQSLGQGPEFLIYFQGTGAADDSGLPNDRFFAVRPEGSVSTLKIQRTERGDSAVYLCASSSTFTDTQYFGPGTRLTVL.

Concerning this clone: This specimen includes other DNA sequences encoding the same CDR3. The chain is built from TRBV7-9 and TRBJ1-4; 11 bases align to TRBD1. V dropped 4 bases and J dropped 8; count of bases not matched to a gene: 3. The CDR3 extends over 14 amino acids. Germline CDR1 is SEHNR and CDR2 is FQNEAQ (reference sequence). CDR3 nucleotides: TGTGCCAGCAGCTCTGGACAGGGGGCGGAAAAACTGTTTTTT. Translated, it gives CASSSGQGAEKLFF. The full variable domain, completed using reference TRBV7-9 and TRBJ1-4, is DTGVSQNPRHKITKRGQNVTFRCDPISEHNRLYWYRQTLGQGPEFLTYFQNEAQLEKSRLLSDRFSAERPKGSFSTLEIQRTEQGDSAMYLCASSSGQGAEKLFFGSGTQLSVL.

As DNA, the CDR3 is TGTGCCAGCAGAACACAGGGTTCCTCTCCCTACGAGCAGTACTTC. Translated: CASRTQGSSPYEQYF. The chain couples TRBV28 to TRBJ2-7; a possible D gene is TRBD1 (6 bases). Trimming shortened V by 6 bases and J by 2 bases, and 17 bases separated the two germline ends. Germline V gene data show CDR1 as MDHEN and CDR2 as SYDVKM. The CDR3 spans 15 residues.

This clone came up once. J is TRBJ2-1 and V is TRBV9, with D possibly being TRBD2 (6 bases). In germline, CDR1 is SGDLS, CDR2 YYNGEE. Trimming took 0 bases from V and 9 from J, leaving 16 bases between them. This CDR3 spans 15 amino acids. The CDR3 DNA sequence: TGTGCCAGCAGCGTAGGTGGAACTAGCCAAGGTGAGCAGTTCTTC. Protein product: CASSVGGTSQGEQFF.

V and J are TRBV5-1 and TRBJ2-3; D may be TRBD2 (6 bases). Trimming cost V 7 bases and J 1 base, with 13 bases left between them. In germline, CDR1 is SGHRS, CDR2 YFSETQ. CDR3 size: 14 residues. As DNA, the CDR3 is TGCGCCAGCTGTGCGGGGCGGGGCACAGATACGCAGTATTTT. Its translation: CASCAGRGTDTQYF.

The chain uses TRBV4-3 and TRBJ1-2; D gene unclear. Trimming stripped 2 bases from V and 3 bases from J, with 16 bases between. Per the germline V gene, CDR1 is LGHNA and CDR2 is YSLEER. The CDR3 has 16 amino acids. For the CDR3, the DNA is TGCGCCAGCAGCCAAACTCTCGGTCCTCCAGACTATGGCTACACCTTC. It is translated as CASSQTLGPPDYGYTF.

The chain is built from TRBV19 and TRBJ2-1; TRBD1 or TRBD2 may be the D gene (5 bases each). CDR1 and CDR2 from the germline V gene are LNHDA and SQIVND (reference sequence). Trimming removed 11 bases at V and 12 bases at J, with 17 bases between. CDR3 length: 11 residues. CDR3 nucleotide sequence: TGTGCCGCCGGGGCCATCCGGTGGCAGTTCTTC. Amino acid sequence: CAAGAIRWQFF.

This clone was seen a few times. The V and J genes are TRBV7-9 and TRBJ1-1; the D is unclear. The CDR3 consists of 15 residues. Per the germline V gene, CDR1 is SEHNR and CDR2 is FQNEAQ (reference sequence). The V end lost 1 base, the J end lost 2 bases, and 11 bases lay between the germline ends. In DNA, the CDR3 is TGTGCCAGCAGCTTAGTGTCCCCTGGTAACACTGAAGCTTTCTTT. It encodes CASSLVSPGNTEAFF.

This clone is labeled medium-sized. This chain links TRBV4-1 with TRBJ1-6; no clear D. This CDR3 is built from 15 residues. Germline V CDR1 and CDR2: MGHRA, YSYEKL. V was pared by 8 bases and J by 7 bases, with 18 bases between. CDR3 sequence: CASRSGSVSNSPLHF. In DNA, the CDR3 is TGCGCCAGCCGGAGCGGGTCGGTGAGCAATTCACCCCTCCACTTT.

This chain joins TRBV2 and TRBJ2-7; TRBD2 matches 8 bases. The trim removed 8 bases at V and 3 bases at J, leaving 9 bases unmatched. Germline values: CDR1 SNHLY, CDR2 FYNNEI. The CDR3 runs to 14 residues. The CDR3 sequence: CASWTKRERYEQYF. In nucleotides, the CDR3 is TGTGCCAGCTGGACGAAGCGGGAGCGCTACGAGCAGTACTTC.

V and J are TRBV27 and TRBJ2-6; D is unclear. The CDR3 is 15 residues long. The V end was cut by 5 bases, the J end by 0 bases, with 8 bases between. Germline CDR1 MNHEY, CDR2 SMNVEV (reference sequence). The CDR3 reads CASSPPRSGANVLTF. The CDR3 region has the DNA TGTGCCAGCAGTCCCCCCCGCTCTGGGGCCAACGTCCTGACTTTC.

The chain links TRBV4-3 to TRBJ1-2, with D possibly being TRBD1 (5 bases). CDR1 is LGHNA and CDR2 is YSLEER in the germline V gene. The CDR3 extends over 15 amino acids. The ends were cut back, 1 base at V and 5 bases at J, with 14 bases in the middle. The CDR3 DNA follows: TGCGCCAGCAGCCAAGCTGGAGGGGAATGGTATGGCTACACCTTC. It yields the protein CASSQAGGEWYGYTF.